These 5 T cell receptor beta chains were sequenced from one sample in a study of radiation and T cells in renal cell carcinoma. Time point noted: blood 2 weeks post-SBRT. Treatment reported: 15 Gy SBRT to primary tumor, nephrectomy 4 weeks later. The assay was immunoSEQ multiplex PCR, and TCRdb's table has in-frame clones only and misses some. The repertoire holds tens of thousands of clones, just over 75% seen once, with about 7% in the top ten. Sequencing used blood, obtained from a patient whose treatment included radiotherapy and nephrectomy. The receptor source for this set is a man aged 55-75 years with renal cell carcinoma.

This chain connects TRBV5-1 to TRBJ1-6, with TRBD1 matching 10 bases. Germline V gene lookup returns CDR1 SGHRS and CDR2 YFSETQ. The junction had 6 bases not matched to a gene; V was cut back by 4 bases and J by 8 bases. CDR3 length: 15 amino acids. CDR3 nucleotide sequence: TGCGCCAGCAGCGCGGAGGGACAGGGGCATTCACCCCTCCACTTT. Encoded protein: CASSAEGQGHSPLHF.

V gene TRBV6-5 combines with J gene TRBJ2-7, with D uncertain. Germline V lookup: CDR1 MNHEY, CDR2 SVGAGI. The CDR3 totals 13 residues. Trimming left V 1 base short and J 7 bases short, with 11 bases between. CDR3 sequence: CASSYFKGGEQYF. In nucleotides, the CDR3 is TGTGCCAGCAGTTACTTTAAGGGTGGGGAGCAGTACTTC.

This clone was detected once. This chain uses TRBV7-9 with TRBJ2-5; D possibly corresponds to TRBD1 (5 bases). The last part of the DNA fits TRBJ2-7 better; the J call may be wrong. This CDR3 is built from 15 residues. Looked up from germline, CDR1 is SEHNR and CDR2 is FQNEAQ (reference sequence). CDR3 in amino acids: CASSLGGAEFYEQYF. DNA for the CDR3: TGTGCCAGCAGCTTAGGGGGCGCAGAGTTCTACGAGCAGTACTTC.

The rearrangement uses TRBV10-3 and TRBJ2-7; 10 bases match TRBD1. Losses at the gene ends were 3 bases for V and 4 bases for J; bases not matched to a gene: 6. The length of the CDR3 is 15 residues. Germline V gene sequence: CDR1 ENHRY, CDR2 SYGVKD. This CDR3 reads CAISERGQGSYEQYF. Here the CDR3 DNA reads TGTGCCATCAGTGAACGGGGACAGGGGTCTTACGAGCAGTACTTC.

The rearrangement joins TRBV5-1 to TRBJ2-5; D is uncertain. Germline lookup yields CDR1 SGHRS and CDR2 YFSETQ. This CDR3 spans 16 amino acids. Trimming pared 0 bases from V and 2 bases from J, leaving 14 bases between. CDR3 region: CASSLESDNPQETQYF. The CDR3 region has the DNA TGCGCCAGCAGCTTGGAGTCAGATAATCCTCAAGAGACCCAGTACTTC.